The 13 T cell receptor beta chains given below trace back to one sample, sequenced in a study of T cells expressing NK-cell markers. Each CDR3 protein gets one entry in TCRdb, which reprocessed the 5' RACE reads and gives no DNA. The sample holds roughly 350,000 distinct CDR3 sequences. The sequencing sample was made of blood T cells: a sorted CD56 or NKG2C T cell subset, CD4+ or CD8+ T cells, or bulk PBMC T cells (not recorded which). These receptors were obtained from a man aged 18-75 years in good health.

The chain has TRBV20-1 and TRBJ2-3; checking the TCRdb D call of TRBD2 is not possible without DNA. The CDR3 extends over 17 amino acids. Germline-derived CDR1 and CDR2 are DFQATT and SNEGSKA (reference sequence). CDR3 sequence reads: CSAWTSGGPTITDTQYF.

The rearrangement joins TRBV19 to TRBJ1-6. The CDR3 consists of 14 residues. Germline assignment: CDR1 LNHDA and CDR2 SQIVND (reference sequence). The CDR3 protein is CASSMYVAGSPLHF.

The chain has TRBV7-3 and TRBJ2-7; the D call of TRBD1 rests on TCRdb alone, since no DNA is present to check it. The CDR3 extends over 15 amino acids. Per germline, CDR1 SGHTA and CDR2 FQGTGA. CDR3 protein: CASSLGTGVGYEQYF.

The J gene is TRBJ1-1, the V gene TRBV15. The CDR3 is 13 amino acids. Germline assignment: CDR1 LNHNV and CDR2 YYDKDF (reference sequence). CDR3 sequence: CATSRARATEAFF.

The chain employs TRBV6-5 and TRBJ1-5; as DNA is missing, the TRBD1 call by TCRdb cannot be tested. The V gene's germline CDR1 is MNHEY and CDR2 SVGAGI. This CDR3 region has 16 residues. This CDR3 is CASSYSGQLSNQPQHF.

V usage is TRBV6-5 and J usage is TRBJ1-2. Germline V gene sequence: CDR1 MNHEY, CDR2 SVGAGI. CDR3 size: 14 residues. The CDR3: CASSLSTVPYGYTF.

The chain couples TRBV5-4 to TRBJ2-7; TCRdb indicates TRBD1, and absent DNA this call remains unverified. This CDR3 contains 14 residues. Per germline, CDR1 SGHNT and CDR2 YYREEE (reference sequence). The CDR3 is CASSLQEGVYEQYF.

The chain joins TRBV5-1 to TRBJ2-4; with no DNA, the TCRdb D assignment of TRBD1 cannot be verified. In germline, CDR1 is SGHRS, CDR2 YFSETQ. This CDR3 is 14 amino acids long. CDR3 sequence: CASRVQGNSNIQYF.

The chain recombines TRBV15 with TRBJ2-6; TCRdb's assignment of TRBD1 cannot be checked, as there is no DNA. Germline V gene data show CDR1 as LNHNV and CDR2 as YYDKDF (reference sequence). The CDR3 sequence is 16 residues long. CDR3 region: CATSRRGISGANVLTF.

The chain uses TRBV20-1 and TRBJ2-1. The CDR3 consists of 12 residues. Germline V gene sequence: CDR1 DFQATT, CDR2 SNEGSKA (reference sequence). The chain's CDR3 is CSATSGSREQFF.

V and J are TRBV5-4 and TRBJ2-1; TCRdb lists TRBD1, though no DNA is available to test this call. CDR3 size: 15 residues. CDR1 SGHNT and CDR2 YYREEE come from the germline V gene (reference sequence). CDR3 region: CASSHKGARVNEQFF.

The V call is TRBV6-1, the J call TRBJ1-1; no DNA is available, so the TRBD1 call from TCRdb remains unchecked. Germline-derived CDR1 and CDR2 are MNHNS and SASEGT. This CDR3 region has 13 residues. CDR3 in amino acids: CASTMTGNTEAFF.

The CDR3 loop is CASSYSRTQETQYF. V usage is TRBV6-2 or TRBV6-3 and J usage is TRBJ2-5. The CDR3 has 14 amino acids. The germline V gene has CDR1 MNHEY and CDR2 SVGEGT.